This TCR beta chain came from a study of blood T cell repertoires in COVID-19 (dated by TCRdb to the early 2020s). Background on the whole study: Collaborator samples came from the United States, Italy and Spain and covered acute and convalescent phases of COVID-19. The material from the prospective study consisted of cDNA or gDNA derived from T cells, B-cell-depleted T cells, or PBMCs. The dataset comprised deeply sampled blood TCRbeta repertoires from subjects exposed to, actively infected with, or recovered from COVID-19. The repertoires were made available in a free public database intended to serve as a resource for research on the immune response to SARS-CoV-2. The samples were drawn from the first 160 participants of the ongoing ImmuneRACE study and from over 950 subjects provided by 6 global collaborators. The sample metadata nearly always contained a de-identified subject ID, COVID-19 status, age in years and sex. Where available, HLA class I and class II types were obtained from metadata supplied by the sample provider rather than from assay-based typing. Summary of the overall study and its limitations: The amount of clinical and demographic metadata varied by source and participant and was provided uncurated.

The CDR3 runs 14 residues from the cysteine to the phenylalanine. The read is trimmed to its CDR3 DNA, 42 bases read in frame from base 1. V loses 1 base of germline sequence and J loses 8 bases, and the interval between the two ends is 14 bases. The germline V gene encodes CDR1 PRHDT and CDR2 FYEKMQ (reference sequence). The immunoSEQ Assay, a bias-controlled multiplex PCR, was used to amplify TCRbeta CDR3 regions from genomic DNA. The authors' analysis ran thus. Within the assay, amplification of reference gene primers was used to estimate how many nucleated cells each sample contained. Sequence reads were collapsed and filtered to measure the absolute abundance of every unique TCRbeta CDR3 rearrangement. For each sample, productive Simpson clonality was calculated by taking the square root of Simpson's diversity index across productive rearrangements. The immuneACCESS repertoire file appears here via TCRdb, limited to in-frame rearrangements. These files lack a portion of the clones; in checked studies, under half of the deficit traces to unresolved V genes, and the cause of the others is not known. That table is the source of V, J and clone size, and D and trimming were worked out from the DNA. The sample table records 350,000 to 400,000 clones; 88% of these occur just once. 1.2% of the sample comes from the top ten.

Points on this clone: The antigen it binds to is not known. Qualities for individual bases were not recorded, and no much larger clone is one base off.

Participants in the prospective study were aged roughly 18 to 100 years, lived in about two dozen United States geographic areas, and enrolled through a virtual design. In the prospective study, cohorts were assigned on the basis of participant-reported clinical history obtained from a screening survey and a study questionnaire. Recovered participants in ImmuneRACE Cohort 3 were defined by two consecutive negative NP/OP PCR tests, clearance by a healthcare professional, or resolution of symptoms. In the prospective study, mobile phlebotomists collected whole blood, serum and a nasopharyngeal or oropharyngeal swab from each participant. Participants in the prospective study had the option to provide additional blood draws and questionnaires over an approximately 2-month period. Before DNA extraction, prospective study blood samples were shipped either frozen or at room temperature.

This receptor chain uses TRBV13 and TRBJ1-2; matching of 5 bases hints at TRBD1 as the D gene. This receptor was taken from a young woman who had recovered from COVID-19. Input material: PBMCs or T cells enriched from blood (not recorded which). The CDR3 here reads CASSLVSGLRGYTF. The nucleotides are TGTGCCAGCAGCTTAGTTTCAGGGTTGAGGGGCTACACCTTC.